Following are 3 T cell receptor beta chains from one sample sequenced in a study of a mutant IDH1 vaccine in newly diagnosed glioma. The protocol was immunoSEQ multiplex PCR, while the TCRdb copy is restricted to in-frame clones and leaves out a portion. The profile shows around 53,000 clones, more than 65% of them singletons. These receptors' antigens are unknown. Time point reported: week 35, safety follow-up. Topical imiquimod accompanied each vaccine dose, which consisted of 300 ug of mutant IDH1 20-mer peptide. The sample was PBMCs, taken from a glioma patient whose treatment included an IDH1 peptide vaccine. These TCRs come from a man aged 35 to 55 with glioma.

The chain has TRBV29-1 and TRBJ1-2; D unresolved. Trimming left V 8 bases short and J 6 bases short, with 13 bases between. The CDR3 loop spans 11 amino acids. Per the germline V gene, CDR1 is SQVTM and CDR2 is ANQGSEA. CDR3 sequence: CSTSGPDGYTF. In DNA form, the CDR3 reads TGCAGCACCTCCGGGCCAGATGGCTACACCTTC.

In its sample, this clone was seen once. The chain recombines TRBV7-9 with TRBJ1-1; D is ambiguous. Deletions cut 8 bases from V and 5 bases from J, with 15 bases between. The germline V gene encodes CDR1 SEHNR and CDR2 FQNEAQ (reference sequence). This CDR3 is 13 amino acids long. CDR3 sequence: CASSKELGTEAFF. As DNA, the CDR3 is TGTGCCAGCTCCAAAGAACTGGGGACTGAAGCTTTCTTT.

This clone was detected a few times. The chain employs TRBV5-1 and TRBJ1-1; TRBD1 matches at 9 bases. Germline CDR1 reads SGHRS; CDR2 reads YFSETQ. V lost 4 bases and J lost 1; bases outside the gene matches: 5. The CDR3 runs 15 residues. CDR3 sequence (DNA): TGCGCCAGCAGCGACAGGGGGAGGCGGAACACTGAAGCTTTCTTT. It codes for CASSDRGRRNTEAFF.